This entry lists 6 T cell receptor beta chains sequenced from one sample in a study of T-cell reconstitution after alpha-beta-depleted transplantation in children. Unique molecular identifiers were incorporated during preparation of the TCRbeta library. TCRdb fed the PCR reads into MiXCR, producing one record per CDR3 protein. Among around 800,000 distinct CDR3 sequences listed, roughly 15% were seen once. This specimen consisted of PBMCs, mostly from graft donor cells, obtained 360 days after TCRalphabeta/CD19-depleted stem cell transplant. The origin of the receptors is a male patient aged 10 to 17 who had a stem cell transplant for acute lymphoblastic leukemia, so the T cells may come from the graft donor.

The chain combines TRBV7-9 with TRBJ1-4; 11 bases map to TRBD1. The V and J ends lost 5 bases and 9 bases, in that order; junction bases with no gene match: 2. The CDR3 runs 13 residues. Germline lookup yields CDR1 SEHNR and CDR2 FQNEAQ (reference sequence). The CDR3 bases are TGTGCCAGCAGCCGGGACAGGGGGAAAAAACTGTTTTTT. It yields the protein CASSRDRGKKLFF.

This clonotype has just a few counts. An end of the junction does not agree with germline; a read error may underlie this. The chain combines TRBV15 with TRBJ1-1; TRBD1 agrees at 10 bases. The length of the CDR3 is 16 residues. CDR1 is LNHNV and CDR2 is YYDKDF in the germline V gene (reference sequence). Here the CDR3 reads CATSGDSGTGDPEAFF. The CDR3, as DNA: TGTGCCACCAGCGGAGACTCCGGGACAGGGGACCCTGAAGCTTTCTTT.

The chain carries TRBV9 and TRBJ2-5; D not resolved. The CDR3 spans 14 residues. Germline CDR1 and CDR2: SGDLS and YYNGEE. Trimming took 1 base from V and 3 from J, leaving 10 bases between them. This CDR3 reads CASSVLGLKETQYF. The CDR3 DNA follows: TGTGCCAGCAGCGTATTGGGCCTTAAAGAGACCCAGTACTTC. Drawing the rest from reference TRBV9 and TRBJ2-5, the complete variable domain is DSGVTQTPKHLITATGQRVTLRCSPRSGDLSVYWYQQSLDQGLQFLIQYYNGEERAKGNILERFSAQQFPDLHSELNLSSLELGDSALYFCASSVLGLKETQYFGPGTRLLVL.

This clonotype came up many times. V usage is TRBV21-1 and J usage is TRBJ2-7; no check of the table's D call, TRBD1, against the DNA was made. TRBV21-1 is flagged as a pseudogene. This CDR3 is 17 amino acids long. The CDR3 sequence: CASSKSHQGVGSYEQYF. Written as DNA, the CDR3 is TGTGCCAGCAGCAAATCACACCAGGGGGTTGGGTCCTACGAGCAGTACTTC.

V usage is TRBV11-1 and J usage is TRBJ2-1, with 16 nucleotides matching TRBD2. This CDR3 contains 18 residues. Germline-derived CDR1 and CDR2 are SGHAT and FQDESV (reference sequence). The junction had 8 bases not matched to a gene; V was cut back by 5 bases and J by 4 bases. CDR3 in DNA: TGTGCCAGCAGCCCAGGGACTAGCGGGAGGGCCAGGTACAATGAGCAGTTCTTC. Translation gives CASSPGTSGRARYNEQFF.

This clonotype was found many times. The chain links TRBV2 to TRBJ2-1; perhaps TRBD2 as D (5 bases). V gave up 6 bases and J gave up 15 bases, with 15 bases separating them. The CDR3 extends over 11 amino acids. Germline V CDR1 and CDR2: SNHLY, FYNNEI. This chain's CDR3 is CASRLLGPRFF. Here the CDR3 DNA reads TGTGCCAGCAGGTTACTAGGTCCTCGGTTCTTC.